This T cell receptor (beta chain) originates from a study of T cells in Graves' hyperthyroidism and ophthalmopathy. RNA transcripts served as the template for amplifying TCR beta CDR3 regions. Carried out on the TCR CDR3, a first-round RT-PCR used the HTBI primer set. TCRdb reprocessed the multiplex PCR reads with MiXCR, giving one entry per CDR3 protein. The sample holds roughly 500,000 distinct CDR3 sequences, approximately 15% seen once. This clonotype was recorded many times. The blood was taken when hyperthyroidism was first diagnosed, before any ophthalmopathy symptoms showed up. PBMCs were collected from an approximately 9.3 ml volume of fresh peripheral blood. Sequenced input: blood. This clonotype was sampled from a woman in her twenties or thirties with Graves' hyperthyroidism that later progressed to Graves' ophthalmopathy.

Written as DNA, the CDR3 is TGTGCCAGCAGTGACGCGGATTTTTACTATAATTCACCCCTCCACTTT. It translates to CASSDADFYYNSPLHF. The V and J genes are TRBV2 and TRBJ1-6; D is undetermined. Between the trimmed V and J ends, which lost 3 bases and 3 bases, there was a span of 12 bases. Germline CDR1 and CDR2: SNHLY and FYNNEI. The CDR3 loop spans 16 amino acids.